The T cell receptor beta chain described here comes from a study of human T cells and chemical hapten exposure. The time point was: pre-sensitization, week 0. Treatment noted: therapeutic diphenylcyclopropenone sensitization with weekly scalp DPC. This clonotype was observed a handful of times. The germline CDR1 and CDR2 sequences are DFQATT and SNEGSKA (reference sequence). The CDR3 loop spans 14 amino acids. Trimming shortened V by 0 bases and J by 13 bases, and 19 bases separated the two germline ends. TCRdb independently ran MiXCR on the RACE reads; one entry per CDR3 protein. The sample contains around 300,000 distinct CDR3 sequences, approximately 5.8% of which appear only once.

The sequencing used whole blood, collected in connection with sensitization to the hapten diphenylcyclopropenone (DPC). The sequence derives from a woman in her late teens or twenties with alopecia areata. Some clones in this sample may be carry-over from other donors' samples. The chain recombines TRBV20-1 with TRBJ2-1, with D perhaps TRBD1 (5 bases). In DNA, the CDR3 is TGCAGTGCTAGAGATTGGGCCCCCACAGGTGTCCAGTTCTTC. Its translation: CSARDWAPTGVQFF.